The 10 T cell receptor beta chains listed next were all sequenced from one sample in a study of glioma-infiltrating T cells after dendritic cell vaccination. Repertoires were generated with immunoSEQ multiplex PCR, while TCRdb's copy carries only in-frame clones and drops some. The sample yields about 100,000 clones, 70% to 80% seen once. Sequenced material: blood, taken before dendritic cell vaccination. The receptors stem from a human donor with glioblastoma.

This clone turned up a few times. This chain links TRBV7-2 with TRBJ2-5; tentatively, D is TRBD2 (6 bases). Germline V gene data show CDR1 as SGHTA and CDR2 as FQGNSA. The CDR3 has 15 amino acids. The V gene lost 3 bases and the J gene lost 5 bases, with 16 bases spanning the gap. This chain's CDR3 is CASSFGGIRRETQYF. For the CDR3, the DNA is TGTGCCAGCAGCTTTGGGGGGATCCGCCGGGAGACCCAGTACTTC.

This clone occurred once. This chain's CDR3 is CASSPYEGGYTF. In DNA form, the CDR3 reads TGTGCCAGCAGCCCATATGAGGGAGGCTACACCTTC. The chain joins TRBV5-4 to TRBJ1-2; D gene unclear. This CDR3 comprises 12 residues. V lost 4 bases and J 8 bases, leaving 12 bases between the germline ends. Germline CDR1 is SGHNT and CDR2 is YYREEE (reference sequence).

This clone turned up a few times. V is TRBV5-1 and J is TRBJ2-5, with 7 nucleotides matching TRBD1. V lost 2 bases, J lost 5 bases, and 3 bases stayed unmatched. The CDR3 has 13 residues. Per germline, CDR1 SGHRS and CDR2 YFSETQ. The CDR3 loop is CASSLKDRETQYF. The CDR3, as DNA: TGCGCCAGCAGCTTAAAGGACAGGGAGACCCAGTACTTC.

The V call is TRBV30, the J call TRBJ1-2; TRBD1 might be the D (5 bases). The germline gives CDR1 GTSNPN, CDR2 SVGIG (reference sequence). The CDR3 is 13 amino acids. V was clipped by 2 bases and J by 8 bases, with 15 bases between them. CDR3 protein: CAWSFRDSGGYTF. The CDR3 DNA is TGTGCCTGGAGTTTCCGGGACTCCGGAGGCTACACCTTC.

The chain combines TRBV19 with TRBJ2-1, with a possible D match to TRBD1 (6 bases). The V end lost 6 bases, the J end lost 0 bases, and 12 bases lay between the germline ends. The CDR3 covers 15 residues. Germline V CDR1 and CDR2: LNHDA, SQIVND (reference sequence). CDR3 sequence: CASRGAPSSYNEQFF. The DNA of the CDR3 is TGTGCCAGTAGGGGGGCCCCGAGCTCCTACAATGAGCAGTTCTTC.

J is TRBJ2-2 and V is TRBV30, with D maybe TRBD1 (6 bases). CDR3 length: 16 residues. With 1 base removed from V and 9 bases from J, the gap between germline ends came to 21 bases. Germline values: CDR1 GTSNPN, CDR2 SVGIG (reference sequence). The CDR3 sequence is CAWSGSVGQRHRELFF. The DNA for the CDR3 is TGTGCCTGGAGTGGGTCGGTTGGACAGCGGCACCGGGAGCTGTTTTTT.

The gene calls are TRBV5-1 and TRBJ1-1, with no clear D. CDR3 size: 13 residues. Germline V CDR1 and CDR2: SGHRS, YFSETQ. Trimming removed 3 bases from V and 1 base from J, with 7 bases in between. The chain's CDR3 is CASSSQENTEAFF. In DNA, the CDR3 is TGCGCCAGCAGCTCTCAGGAGAACACTGAAGCTTTCTTT.

This clone was seen just once. The chain carries TRBV28 and TRBJ2-3, with 11 bases identical to TRBD2. With 6 bases clipped from V and 1 base from J, the junction kept 6 bases outside the gene matches. Germline values: CDR1 MDHEN, CDR2 SYDVKM. The CDR3 spans 16 residues. The CDR3 reads CASSGTSGARTDTQYF. CDR3 DNA sequence: TGTGCCAGCAGCGGGACTAGCGGAGCTCGCACAGATACGCAGTATTTT.

This clone was seen a handful of times. The rearrangement links TRBV2 to TRBJ2-7; D is ambiguous. Deletions cut 2 bases from V and 6 bases from J, with 11 bases between. The germline V gene encodes CDR1 SNHLY and CDR2 FYNNEI. The CDR3 consists of 13 residues. This CDR3 is CASSEYPLSEQYF. The DNA for the CDR3 is TGTGCCAGCAGTGAATACCCCCTGAGCGAGCAGTACTTC.

The sample holds a few counts of this clone. V and J are TRBV2 and TRBJ1-5; no clear D gene. The germline V gene encodes CDR1 SNHLY and CDR2 FYNNEI. This CDR3 contains 16 residues. The V end was cut by 4 bases, the J end by 2 bases, with 15 bases between. CDR3 amino acids: CASSGSASAGNQPQHF. Here the CDR3 DNA reads TGTGCCAGCAGTGGGTCAGCCTCGGCGGGCAATCAGCCCCAGCATTTT.